The 29 T cell receptor beta chains below were found in one sample sequenced in a study of blood T cells in healthy people across ages. For the second PCR, which ran for about 6 to 11 cycles, a sample-barcoded 5' primer and a J-beta primer mix were used. TCRdb redid the calling of the 5' RACE reads with MiXCR, one entry per CDR3 protein. The data show 1.5 million to 2 million distinct CDR3 sequences, with around 50% seen just once and around 2.1% held by the top ten. Material for sequencing was blood. These receptors all come from a woman aged 40-49 years in good health.

The chain recombines TRBV7-2 with TRBJ1-1, with D tentatively TRBD1 (6 bases). The CDR3 is 14 residues long. With 5 bases removed from V and 6 bases from J, the gap between germline ends came to 16 bases. Germline V gene lookup returns CDR1 SGHTA and CDR2 FQGNSA. The CDR3 sequence is CASSRSQGQAEAFF. The CDR3 bases are TGTGCCAGCAGCAGGAGTCAGGGGCAGGCTGAAGCTTTCTTT.

This clonotype was detected only a few times. V is TRBV20-1 and J is TRBJ1-5, with a weak D call TRBD1 (5 bases). From germline, CDR1 is DFQATT and CDR2 SNEGSKA (reference sequence). This CDR3 is 13 amino acids long. The germline V and J ends were trimmed by 8 bases and 5 bases, with 16 bases remaining between them. The CDR3 sequence: CSSLRDRDQPQHF. For the CDR3, the DNA is TGCAGTTCCCTCAGGGACCGAGATCAGCCCCAGCATTTT.

V and J are TRBV24-1 and TRBJ2-1; D perhaps matches TRBD1 (5 bases). Trimming took 4 bases from V and 5 from J, leaving 14 bases between them. The CDR3 spans 15 residues. Germline V gene lookup returns CDR1 KGHDR and CDR2 SFDVKD. CDR3 bases: TGTGCCACCAGTGAATTGGGCCAGGGAAACAATGAGCAGTTCTTC. Translation gives CATSELGQGNNEQFF.

The chain joins TRBV7-2 to TRBJ1-2; D unresolved. V lost 3 bases to trimming and J lost 2 bases, with 16 bases between them. Germline values: CDR1 SGHTA, CDR2 FQGNSA. The CDR3 is 16 residues long. The CDR3 spells CASSFTQTTKNYGYTF. CDR3 in DNA: TGTGCCAGCAGCTTTACCCAGACAACGAAAAACTATGGCTACACCTTC. The full variable domain, rest sourced from reference TRBV7-2 and TRBJ1-2, is GAGVSQSPSNKVTEKGKDVELRCDPISGHTALYWYRQSLGQGLEFLIYFQGNSAPDKSGLPSDRFSAERTGGSVSTLTIQRTQQEDSAVYLCASSFTQTTKNYGYTFGSGTRLTVV.

The chain links TRBV14 to TRBJ1-2, with D unclear. Germline lookup yields CDR1 SGHDN and CDR2 FVKESK. V lost 1 base and J lost 4, with 19 bases in between. The length of the CDR3 is 17 residues. The CDR3 nucleotides read TGTGCCAGCAGCCAAGGAAAACGGATCGACGGGCTCTATGGCTACACCTTC. Amino acids: CASSQGKRIDGLYGYTF.

In this sample, this clonotype turned up once. The chain is built from TRBV7-2 and TRBJ2-5; 7 bases agree with TRBD1. The J call is uncertain, as TRBJ2-7 better fits the DNA end. CDR1 is SGHTA and CDR2 is FQGNSA in the germline V gene. The CDR3 extends over 14 amino acids. This CDR3 reads CASSARQGSDEQYF. DNA of the CDR3: TGTGCCAGCAGCGCGCGACAGGGTTCGGACGAGCAGTACTTC.

The V call is TRBV4-3, the J call TRBJ2-3, with D uncertain. This CDR3 region has 13 residues. Germline loops: CDR1 LGHNA, CDR2 YSLEER. Trimming cost V 1 base and J 4 bases, with 6 bases left between them. The chain's CDR3 is CASSQGSSDTQYF. The DNA of the CDR3 is TGCGCCAGCAGCCAAGGTAGTTCAGATACGCAGTATTTT.

The V call is TRBV4-1, the J call TRBJ2-3, with no clear D. This CDR3 has 15 residues. With 4 bases removed from V and 2 bases from J, the gap between germline ends came to 13 bases. In germline, CDR1 is MGHRA, CDR2 YSYEKL. The CDR3 region has the DNA TGCGCCAGCAGCCCCCTTACCATGATCACAGATACGCAGTATTTT. It encodes CASSPLTMITDTQYF.

V gene TRBV7-9 combines with J gene TRBJ2-5, with D possibly being TRBD1 or TRBD2 (6 bases each). Germline V gives CDR1 SEHNR, CDR2 FQNEAQ (reference sequence). V was trimmed by 5 bases and J by 2 bases, leaving 15 bases between them. The length of the CDR3 is 15 residues. CDR3 DNA: TGTGCCAGCAGCGCCGACACAGGGACTCAAGAGACCCAGTACTTC. Protein product: CASSADTGTQETQYF.

In its sample, this clonotype was seen a few times. This chain connects TRBV6-2 or TRBV6-3 to TRBJ2-5, with D perhaps TRBD1 (6 bases). V was shortened by 8 bases and J by 1 base, with 17 bases between the two germline ends. The CDR3 is 15 residues long. Germline CDR1 MNHEY, CDR2 SVGEGT. CDR3 residues: CASSPGRGGQETQYF. CDR3 DNA sequence: TGTGCCAGCTCCCCCGGCAGGGGTGGCCAAGAGACCCAGTACTTC.

Comment on this clonotype: Relative to the germline gene, one junction end is altered; a read error may explain this. V usage is TRBV27 and J usage is TRBJ2-7; D gene unclear. The CDR3 sequence is 13 residues long. Germline V gene lookup returns CDR1 MNHEY and CDR2 SMNVEV (reference sequence). The CDR3 nucleotides read TGTACCAGCAGGCAGCCAATGCTTGGGGAGCAGTACTTC. Translated: CTSRQPMLGEQYF.

V and J are TRBV12-3 or TRBV12-4 and TRBJ2-1; 16 bases are shared with TRBD2. The CDR3 length is 15 residues. Trimming removed 6 bases from V and 11 bases from J; junction bases left unmatched: 7. The CDR3 nucleotides are TGTGCCAGCAGAACCGGGACTAGCGGGGGGGCTAAGCAGTTCTTC. This codes for CASRTGTSGGAKQFF.

To note about this clonotype: The junction departs from germline at one end; a sequencing error may be responsible. This sequence joins TRBV7-2 and TRBJ2-5; maybe TRBD2 (5 bases). The CDR3 has 15 amino acids. Per the germline V gene, CDR1 is SGHTA and CDR2 is FQGNSA. CDR3 coding DNA: TGTGTCAGCAGCTTCGAAGCCCTAGCCCCGGAGACCCAGTACTTC. It encodes CVSSFEALAPETQYF.

The J gene is TRBJ2-5, the V gene TRBV9; TRBD1 agrees at 9 bases. CDR1 SGDLS and CDR2 YYNGEE come from the germline V gene. V shed 0 bases and J 5 bases; nucleotides not matched to a gene: 8. The CDR3 runs to 16 residues. Written as DNA, the CDR3 is TGTGCCAGCAGCGTAGAACAGGGGGCGCTTTCGGAGACCCAGTACTTC. It translates to CASSVEQGALSETQYF.

This clonotype showed up just a few times. The J gene is TRBJ2-1, the V gene TRBV28; the D gene could be TRBD1 or TRBD2 (6 bases each). The germline V gene encodes CDR1 MDHEN and CDR2 SYDVKM. The CDR3 has 18 residues. The V gene lost 8 bases and the J gene lost 0 bases, with 23 bases spanning the gap. The CDR3 DNA reads as TGTGCCAGCGAACCTCCCAGCGGGCAGGGGAGCTCCTACAATGAGCAGTTCTTC. It codes for CASEPPSGQGSSYNEQFF.

The chain carries TRBV27 and TRBJ2-7; D possibly uses TRBD1 or TRBD2 (5 bases each). With 3 bases removed from V and 5 bases from J, the gap between germline ends came to 14 bases. CDR1 and CDR2 (germline): MNHEY, SMNVEV (reference sequence). This CDR3 region has 14 residues. The CDR3 loop reads CASSFRDLGHEQYF. CDR3 nucleotides: TGTGCCAGCAGTTTCCGGGACCTTGGCCACGAGCAGTACTTC.

There are a few counts of this clonotype. The rearrangement joins TRBV7-2 to TRBJ1-1; D not certain. Trimming removed 1 base at V and 4 bases at J, with 10 bases between. This CDR3 has 14 amino acids. Germline V CDR1 and CDR2: SGHTA, FQGNSA. The CDR3 here is CASSLDGTFTEAFF. The CDR3 bases are TGTGCCAGCAGCTTAGACGGAACATTCACTGAAGCTTTCTTT.

A few counts support this clonotype. The gene calls are TRBV7-3 and TRBJ2-2; weak D call: TRBD1 (5 bases). CDR1 is SGHTA and CDR2 is FQGTGA in the germline V gene. Deletions cut 5 bases from V and 1 base from J, with 8 bases between. The CDR3 is 14 amino acids. CDR3: CASSQTGNTGELFF. Written as DNA, the CDR3 is TGTGCCAGCAGCCAAACAGGGAACACCGGGGAGCTGTTTTTT.

As regards this clonotype: Mismatch with germline at one junction end may stem from a read error. The chain joins TRBV25-1 to TRBJ2-4; 8 bases match TRBD1. The CDR3 sequence is 13 residues long. From germline, CDR1 is MGHDK and CDR2 SYGVNS. This chain's CDR3 is CASSDRGRSEQCF. CDR3 sequence (DNA): TGTGCCAGCAGTGACAGGGGGCGAAGCGAGCAGTGCTTC. Supplemented by reference TRBV25-1 and TRBJ2-4, the full variable domain reads EADIYQTPRYLVIGTGKKITLECSQTMGHDKMYWYQQDPGMELHLIHYSYGVNSTEKGDLSSESTVSRIRTEHFPLTLESARPSHTSQYLCASSDRGRSEQCFGAGTRLSVL.

The chain links TRBV7-8 to TRBJ2-6, with 12 bases matching TRBD1. Germline CDR1 SGHVS, CDR2 FQNEAQ. V was clipped by 2 bases and J by 4 bases; unmatched bases: 6. The CDR3 runs to 18 residues. CDR3 sequence (DNA): TGTGCCAGCAGCTTACCGGGACAGGGGGCAAGGGGGGCCAACGTCCTGACTTTC. This codes for CASSLPGQGARGANVLTF.

The chain uses TRBV28 and TRBJ1-6; 7 bases match TRBD1. The CDR3 consists of 15 residues. With V trimmed by 7 bases and J by 2 bases, 5 bases remained unmatched. The germline V gene has CDR1 MDHEN and CDR2 SYDVKM. CDR3 residues: CASTATGTYNSPLHF. In nucleotides, the CDR3 is TGTGCCAGCACCGCGACAGGGACCTATAATTCACCCCTCCACTTT.

This chain links TRBV20-1 with TRBJ2-1, with 10 bases that match TRBD2. V shed 7 bases, J shed 3 bases, and the junction held 9 bases outside the gene matches. This CDR3 is 15 amino acids long. CDR1 is DFQATT, CDR2 SNEGSKA, per germline (reference sequence). The CDR3 protein is CSVTSGGAGYNEQFF. CDR3 nucleotides: TGCAGTGTCACGAGCGGGGGGGCGGGCTACAATGAGCAGTTCTTC.

This clonotype was observed a handful of times. The chain employs TRBV5-6 and TRBJ2-4; the match to TRBD2 covers 8 bases. The V segment lost 4 bases and the J segment 0 bases; nucleotides outside the gene matches: 15. CDR1 and CDR2 from the germline V gene are SGHDT and YYEEEE. This CDR3 has 19 residues. CDR3 DNA: TGTGCCAGCAGCCGGAATACCGGGGGGGCCAGACTAGCCAAAAACATTCAGTACTTC. It yields the protein CASSRNTGGARLAKNIQYF. Together with reference TRBV5-6 and TRBJ2-4, the CDR3 gives the full variable domain: DAGVTQSPTHLIKTRGQQVTLRCSPKSGHDTVSWYQQALGQGPQFIFQYYEEEERQRGNFPDRFSGHQFPNYSSELNVNALLLGDSALYLCASSRNTGGARLAKNIQYFGAGTRLSVL.

This chain connects TRBV6-1 to TRBJ1-2; TRBD1 agrees at 7 bases. CDR1 MNHNS and CDR2 SASEGT come from the germline V gene. Unmatched junction bases numbered 5, after V lost 8 bases and J lost 5 bases. There are 12 residues in the CDR3. The CDR3 coding sequence is TGTGCCAGCGGCAGGGGACAGTATGGCTACACCTTC. As protein: CASGRGQYGYTF.

This clonotype came up a few times. The rearrangement uses TRBV5-5 and TRBJ2-1; 11 bases line up with TRBD1. The trim removed 0 bases at V and 7 bases at J, leaving 6 bases unmatched. The CDR3 runs to 16 residues. Germline assignment: CDR1 SGHKS and CDR2 YYEKEE (reference sequence). CDR3 nucleotide sequence: TGTGCCAGCAGCTTGGCAGGACAGGGGGCACTGAATGAGCAGTTCTTC. Translating gives CASSLAGQGALNEQFF.

This chain links TRBV28 with TRBJ2-3; a weak D match, TRBD2 (5 bases). The CDR3 runs 18 residues. Germline V gives CDR1 MDHEN, CDR2 SYDVKM. The V end was cut by 0 bases, the J end by 4 bases, with 20 bases between. CDR3 DNA: TGTGCCAGCAGTTTATGGGGCCGGGGAGCGAGCCGTGCAGATACGCAGTATTTT. As protein: CASSLWGRGASRADTQYF.

The chain couples TRBV20-1 to TRBJ2-3, with 10 positions matching TRBD2. There are 14 residues in the CDR3. J gave up 5 bases and V 6 bases, and 8 bases lay outside the gene matches. Germline assignment: CDR1 DFQATT and CDR2 SNEGSKA (reference sequence). The CDR3 loop reads CSAQAGGEVDTQYF. Here the CDR3 DNA reads TGCAGTGCCCAAGCGGGGGGGGAAGTAGATACGCAGTATTTT.

The V call is TRBV6-5, the J call TRBJ2-3, with 9 bases aligning to TRBD2. The CDR3 runs 15 residues. Germline CDR1 is MNHEY and CDR2 is SVGAGI. The V and J ends lost 5 bases and 4 bases, in that order; junction bases with no gene match: 7. CDR3 loop: CASSAGTSPADTQYF. CDR3 DNA: TGTGCCAGCAGTGCCGGGACTAGCCCCGCAGATACGCAGTATTTT.

The J gene is TRBJ1-6, the V gene TRBV6-5, with 7 bases lining up with TRBD1. The length of the CDR3 is 16 residues. Germline V gene lookup returns CDR1 MNHEY and CDR2 SVGAGI. V lost 6 bases and J lost 18; bases outside the gene matches: 23. The chain's CDR3 is CASSLVGTVEGSSHHF. The CDR3 DNA reads as TGTGCCAGCAGCTTAGTCGGGACAGTGGAGGGCTCGTCTCACCACTTT.